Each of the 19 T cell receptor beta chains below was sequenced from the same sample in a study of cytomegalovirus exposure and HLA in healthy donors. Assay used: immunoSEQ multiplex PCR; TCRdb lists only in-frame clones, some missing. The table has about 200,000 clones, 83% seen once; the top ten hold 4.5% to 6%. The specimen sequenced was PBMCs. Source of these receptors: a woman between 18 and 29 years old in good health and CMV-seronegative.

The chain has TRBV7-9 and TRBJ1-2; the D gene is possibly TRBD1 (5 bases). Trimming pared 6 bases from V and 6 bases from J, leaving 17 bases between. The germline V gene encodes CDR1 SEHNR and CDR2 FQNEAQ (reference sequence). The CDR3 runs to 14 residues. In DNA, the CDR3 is TGTGCCAGCAGTGTATTGGGGGGAATGGATGGCTACACCTTC. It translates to CASSVLGGMDGYTF. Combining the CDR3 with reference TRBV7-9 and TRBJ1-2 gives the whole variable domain DTGVSQNPRHKITKRGQNVTFRCDPISEHNRLYWYRQTLGQGPEFLTYFQNEAQLEKSRLLSDRFSAERPKGSFSTLEIQRTEQGDSAMYLCASSVLGGMDGYTFGSGTRLTVV.

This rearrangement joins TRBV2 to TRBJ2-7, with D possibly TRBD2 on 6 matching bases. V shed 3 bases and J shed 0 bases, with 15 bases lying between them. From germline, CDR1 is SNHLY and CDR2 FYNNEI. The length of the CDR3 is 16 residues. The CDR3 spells CASSDTLATDSYEQYF. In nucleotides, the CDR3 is TGTGCCAGCAGTGACACACTAGCTACTGACTCCTACGAGCAGTACTTC.

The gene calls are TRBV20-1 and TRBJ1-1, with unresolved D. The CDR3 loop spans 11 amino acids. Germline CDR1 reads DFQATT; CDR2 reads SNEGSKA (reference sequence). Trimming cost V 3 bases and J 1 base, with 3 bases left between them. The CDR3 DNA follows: TGCAGTGCTAGGGAGAACACTGAAGCTTTCTTT. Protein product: CSARENTEAFF.

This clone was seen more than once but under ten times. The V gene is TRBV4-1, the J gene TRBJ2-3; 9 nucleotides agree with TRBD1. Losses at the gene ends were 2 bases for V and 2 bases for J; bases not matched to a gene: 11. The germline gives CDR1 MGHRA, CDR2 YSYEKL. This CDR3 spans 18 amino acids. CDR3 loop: CASSQSPVGTGNTDTQYF. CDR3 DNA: TGCGCCAGCAGCCAAAGCCCGGTTGGGACAGGGAACACAGATACGCAGTATTTT.

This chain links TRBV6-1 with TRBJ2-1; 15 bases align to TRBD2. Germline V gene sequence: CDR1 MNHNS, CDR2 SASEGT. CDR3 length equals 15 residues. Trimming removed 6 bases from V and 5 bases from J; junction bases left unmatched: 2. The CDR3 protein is CASRRTSGRDNEQFF. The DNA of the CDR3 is TGTGCCAGCAGACGGACTAGCGGGAGGGACAATGAGCAGTTCTTC.

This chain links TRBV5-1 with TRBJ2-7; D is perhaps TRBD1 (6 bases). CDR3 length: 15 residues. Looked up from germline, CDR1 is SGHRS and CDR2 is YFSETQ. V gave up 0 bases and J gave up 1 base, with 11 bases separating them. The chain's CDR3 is CASSLGQELSYEQYF. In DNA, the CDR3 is TGCGCCAGCAGCTTGGGACAGGAACTATCCTACGAGCAGTACTTC. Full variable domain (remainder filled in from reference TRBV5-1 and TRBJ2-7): KAGVTQTPRYLIKTRGQQVTLSCSPISGHRSVSWYQQTPGQGLQFLFEYFSETQRNKGNFPGRFSGRQFSNSRSEMNVSTLELGDSALYLCASSLGQELSYEQYFGPGTRLTVT.

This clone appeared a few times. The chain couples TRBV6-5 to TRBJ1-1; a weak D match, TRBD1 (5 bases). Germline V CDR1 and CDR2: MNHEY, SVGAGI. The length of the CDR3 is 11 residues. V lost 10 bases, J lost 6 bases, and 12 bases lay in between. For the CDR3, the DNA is TGTGCCACGAACCAGGGAGCTGAAGCTTTCTTT. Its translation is CATNQGAEAFF.

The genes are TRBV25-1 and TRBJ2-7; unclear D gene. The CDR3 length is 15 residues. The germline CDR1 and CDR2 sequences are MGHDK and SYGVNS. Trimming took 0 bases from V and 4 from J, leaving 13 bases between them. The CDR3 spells CASSEYGGRGYEQYF. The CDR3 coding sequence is TGTGCCAGCAGTGAATATGGCGGACGCGGTTACGAGCAGTACTTC.

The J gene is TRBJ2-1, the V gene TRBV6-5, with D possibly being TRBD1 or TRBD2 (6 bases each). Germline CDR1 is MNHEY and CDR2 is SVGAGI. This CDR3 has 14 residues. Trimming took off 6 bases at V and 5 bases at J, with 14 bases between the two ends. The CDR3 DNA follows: TGTGCCAGCAGCCGAGGGGGACTGGACAATGAGCAGTTCTTC. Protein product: CASSRGGLDNEQFF.

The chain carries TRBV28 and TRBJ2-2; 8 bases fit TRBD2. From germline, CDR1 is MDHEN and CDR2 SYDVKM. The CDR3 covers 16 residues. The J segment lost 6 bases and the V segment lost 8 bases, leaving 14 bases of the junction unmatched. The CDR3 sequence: CASLESRGGRSGELFF. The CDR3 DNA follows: TGTGCCAGCCTTGAGTCCCGCGGCGGGAGGTCCGGGGAGCTGTTTTTT.

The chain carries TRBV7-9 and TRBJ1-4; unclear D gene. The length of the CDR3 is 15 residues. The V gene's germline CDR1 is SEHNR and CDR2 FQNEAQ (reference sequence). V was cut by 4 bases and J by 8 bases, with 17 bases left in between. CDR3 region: CASSSLGGRGEKLFF. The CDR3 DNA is TGTGCCAGCAGCTCACTAGGTGGGAGAGGGGAAAAACTGTTTTTT.

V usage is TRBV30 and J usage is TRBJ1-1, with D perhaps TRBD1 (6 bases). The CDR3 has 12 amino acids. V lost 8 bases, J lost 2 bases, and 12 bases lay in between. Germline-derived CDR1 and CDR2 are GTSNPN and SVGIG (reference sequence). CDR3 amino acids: CAADRINTEAFF. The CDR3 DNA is TGTGCCGCGGACAGAATAAACACTGAAGCTTTCTTT.

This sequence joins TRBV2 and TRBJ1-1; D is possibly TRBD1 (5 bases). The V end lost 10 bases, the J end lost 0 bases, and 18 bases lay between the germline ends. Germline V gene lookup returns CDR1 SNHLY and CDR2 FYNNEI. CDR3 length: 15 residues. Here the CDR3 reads CANTPTQGVNTEAFF. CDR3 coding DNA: TGTGCCAACACCCCCACCCAAGGGGTGAACACTGAAGCTTTCTTT.

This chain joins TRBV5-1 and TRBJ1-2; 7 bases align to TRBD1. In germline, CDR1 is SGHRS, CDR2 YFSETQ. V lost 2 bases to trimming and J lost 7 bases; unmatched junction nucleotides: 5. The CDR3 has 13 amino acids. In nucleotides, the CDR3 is TGCGCCAGCAGCTTAGGGACAGCGGGTGGCTACACCTTC. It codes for CASSLGTAGGYTF.

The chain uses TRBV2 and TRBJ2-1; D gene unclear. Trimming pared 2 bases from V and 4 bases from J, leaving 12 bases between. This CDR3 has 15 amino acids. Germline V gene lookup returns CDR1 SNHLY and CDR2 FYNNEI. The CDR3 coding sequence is TGTGCCAGCAGTGAAAGAAGGACGGAATACAATGAGCAGTTCTTC. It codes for CASSERRTEYNEQFF.

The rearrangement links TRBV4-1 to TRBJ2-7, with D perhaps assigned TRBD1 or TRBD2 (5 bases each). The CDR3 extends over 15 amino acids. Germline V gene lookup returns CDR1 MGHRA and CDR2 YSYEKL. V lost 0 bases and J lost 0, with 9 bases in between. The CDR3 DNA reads TGCGCCAGCAGCCAAGAAACCGGGGCCTCCTACGAGCAGTACTTC. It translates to CASSQETGASYEQYF.

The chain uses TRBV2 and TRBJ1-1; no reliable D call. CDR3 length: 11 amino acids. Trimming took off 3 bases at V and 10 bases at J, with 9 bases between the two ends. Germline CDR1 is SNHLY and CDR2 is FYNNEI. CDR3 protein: CASSDGPLAFF. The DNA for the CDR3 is TGTGCCAGCAGTGACGGTCCTCTAGCTTTCTTT.

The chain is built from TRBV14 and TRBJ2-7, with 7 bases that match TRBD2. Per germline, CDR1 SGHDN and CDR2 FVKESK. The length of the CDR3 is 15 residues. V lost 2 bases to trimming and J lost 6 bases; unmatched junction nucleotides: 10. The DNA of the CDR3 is TGTGCCAGCAGCCAATCAGGCGGGAGACGTAGCGAGCAGTACTTC. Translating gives CASSQSGGRRSEQYF.

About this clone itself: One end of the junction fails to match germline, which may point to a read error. CDR3 region: CASSLYSGGETQYF. CDR3 DNA sequence: TGTGCTAGCAGCTTATATAGCGGGGGTGAGACCCAGTACTTC. The chain uses TRBV7-7 and TRBJ2-5, with 9 bases identical to TRBD2. The CDR3 loop spans 14 amino acids. Germline V gene lookup returns CDR1 SSHAT and CDR2 FNYEAQ (reference sequence).